This T cell receptor (beta chain) was sequenced in a study of T cell repertoires in cytomegalovirus infection. Across the study: Well-studied HLA-B-restricted CMV epitopes were used in the study alongside recently identified HLA-C-restricted ones. It can be stated that public TCR beta signatures indicated CMV infection as well as a matching HLA type.

Points on this clonotype: The antigen is unknown.

Whole-study findings and limits: Clonotype analysis showed dominance of the ex vivo response by HLA-C-restricted CMV-specific TCR beta clonotypes.

TCRdb re-analysed the reads in MiXCR, keeping a single row per CDR3 protein. In the table there are about 310,000 distinct CDR3 sequences, just under 25% of which are singletons. V was pared by 5 bases and J by 8 bases, with 11 bases of the junction left unmatched. Germline loops: CDR1 DFQATT, CDR2 SNEGSKA (reference sequence). CDR3 length: 13 amino acids. This chain links TRBV20-1 with TRBJ2-7, with 8 bases lining up with TRBD2. This TCR derives from a human donor in good health (CMV status not recorded). Some clones in this sample may be carry-over from other donors' samples. The specimen comprised cultured PBMCs, sampled from culture after CMV antigen stimulation. The CDR3 region has the DNA TGCAGTGCTGGGGGGGCGGGAGGAGATCAGCAGTACTTC. Encoded protein: CSAGGAGGDQQYF.